This T cell receptor (beta chain) was retrieved from a study of blood T cell repertoires in COVID-19 (TCRdb year 2020). Study-level background: The collaborator samples originated in the United States, Italy and Spain and spanned the acute and convalescent phases of COVID-19. Samples were obtained from the ongoing ImmuneRACE study (first 160 participants) and from over a thousand subjects provided by 6 global collaborators. The material from the prospective study consisted of cDNA or gDNA derived from T cells, B-cell-depleted T cells, or PBMCs. Where available, HLA class I and class II types were obtained from metadata supplied by the sample provider rather than from assay-based typing. Nearly every sample came with metadata listing a de-identified subject ID, COVID-19 status, age in years and sex. The dataset comprised deeply sampled blood TCRbeta repertoires from subjects exposed to, actively infected with, or recovered from COVID-19. The repertoires were released in a freely available public database intended as a resource for research on the immune response to SARS-CoV-2.

The collaborating institutions used their own protocols to collect whole blood in K2EDTA tubes. For TCRbeta analysis, collaborator samples were shipped as frozen whole blood, as isolated PBMCs, or as DNA extracted from either sample type. Details on this clone: The antigen this receptor binds is unknown. No base quality values were provided; no much bigger clone lies one nucleotide off.

The immunoSEQ Assay, a bias-controlled multiplex PCR, was used to amplify TCRbeta CDR3 regions from genomic DNA. In the paper's pipeline: The number of nucleated cells in each sample was estimated from the amplification of reference gene primers within the assay. To quantify the absolute abundance of each unique TCRbeta CDR3 rearrangement, sequence reads were collapsed and filtered. Productive Simpson clonality was computed per sample as the square root of Simpson's diversity index over productive rearrangements. The clones in this table, taken by TCRdb from immuneACCESS, are in-frame only. Not every clone is retained; where verified, under half of the shortfall comes from an unresolved V gene, and the cause of the rest is unknown. V, J and clone size are those of that table, while D and trimming were read from the DNA. The sample table lists over 20,000 clones, roughly 90% of them with a count of one. The top ten clonotypes cover 5.5% to 6.5% of the sample.

V gives up 5 bases and J gives up 6 bases, and the segment between their germline ends measures 15 bases. Measured from the cysteine to the phenylalanine, the CDR3 is 15 residues long. The retained sequence is limited to the CDR3, 45 bases, with the frame set at the first base. The germline V gene provides CDR1 KGHDR and CDR2 SFDVKD. Results and caveats for the whole study, not just this receptor: The amount of clinical and demographic metadata varied by source and participant and was provided uncurated.

The chain links TRBV24-1 with TRBJ2-2; a weak D assignment points to TRBD2 (6 bases agree). Sequenced sample: peripheral blood. The origin of this receptor is a human donor in a cohort sampled during active COVID-19. The nucleotides are TGTGCCACCAGTGGGCCGGGAGAAATCCCCGGGGAGCTGTTTTTT. Translated, this is CATSGPGEIPGELFF.